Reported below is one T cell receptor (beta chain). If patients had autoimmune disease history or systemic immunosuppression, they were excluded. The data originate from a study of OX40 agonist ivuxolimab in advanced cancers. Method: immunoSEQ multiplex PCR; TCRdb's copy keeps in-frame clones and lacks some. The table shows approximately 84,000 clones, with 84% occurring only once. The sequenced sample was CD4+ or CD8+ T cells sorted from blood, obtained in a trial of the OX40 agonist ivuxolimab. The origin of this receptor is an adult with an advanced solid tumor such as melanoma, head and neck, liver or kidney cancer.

The CDR3 DNA sequence: TGTGCCAGCAGCTTAGTCTCCACGGGGCAGTATTTT. It specifies CASSLVSTGQYF. The chain recombines TRBV11-2 with TRBJ2-3, with D uncertain. There are 12 residues in the CDR3. Looked up from germline, CDR1 is SGHAT and CDR2 is FQNNGV. Trimming stripped 1 base from V and 11 bases from J, with 10 bases between.